This TCR beta chain was obtained from a study of early T cells in non-severe SARS-CoV-2 infection. The protocol attached unique molecular identifiers to individual cDNA molecules. MiXCR was run by TCRdb on the 5' RACE reads, yielding one entry per CDR3 protein. The repertoire holds about 38,000 distinct CDR3 sequences, under 8% seen once, with approximately 26% in the top ten. This clonotype has only a few counts. The J segment lost 4 bases and the V segment lost 5 bases, leaving 9 bases of the junction unmatched. The CDR3 spans 16 residues. The V gene's germline CDR1 is SGHAT and CDR2 FQNNGV. This clonotype originated in an adult who was a healthcare worker with PCR-confirmed SARS-CoV-2 infection or an uninfected control (not recorded which). This chain connects TRBV11-2 to TRBJ2-1, with TRBD2 matching over 9 bases. Here the sequenced sample was whole blood, taken at baseline. The CDR3 DNA reads as TGTGCCAGCAGCCCGAGACTAGCGGACATTTACAATGAGCAGTTCTTC. This gives the protein CASSPRLADIYNEQFF.